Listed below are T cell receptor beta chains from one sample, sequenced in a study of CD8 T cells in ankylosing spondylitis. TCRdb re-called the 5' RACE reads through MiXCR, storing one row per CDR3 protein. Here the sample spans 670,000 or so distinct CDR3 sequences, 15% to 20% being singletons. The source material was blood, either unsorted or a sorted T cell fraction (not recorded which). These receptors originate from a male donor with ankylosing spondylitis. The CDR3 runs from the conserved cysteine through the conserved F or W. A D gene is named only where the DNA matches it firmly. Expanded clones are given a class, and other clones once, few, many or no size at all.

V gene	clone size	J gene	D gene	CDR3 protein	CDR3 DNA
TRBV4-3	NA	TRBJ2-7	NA	CASSQEAMGGFTYEQYF	TGCGCCAGCAGCCAAGAGGCCATGGGCGGATTTACCTACGAGCAGTACTTC
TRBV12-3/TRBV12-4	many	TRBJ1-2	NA	CASRRGSNYGYTF	TGTGCCAGCAGGAGGGGGTCGAACTATGGCTACACCTTC
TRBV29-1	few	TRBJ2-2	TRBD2	CSVVQRGDATGELFF	TGCAGCGTTGTTCAGCGGGGGGACGCAACCGGGGAGCTGTTTTTT
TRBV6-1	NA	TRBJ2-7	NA	CASRQSSSYEQYF	TGTGCCAGCAGGCAGAGCTCATCCTACGAGCAGTACTTC
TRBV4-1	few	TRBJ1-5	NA	CASSQVPNSNQPQHF	TGCGCCAGCAGCCAAGTCCCAAATAGCAATCAGCCCCAGCATTTT
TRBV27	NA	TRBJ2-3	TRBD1	CASAVTGAKDTQYF	TGTGCCAGCGCCGTGACAGGGGCGAAGGATACGCAGTATTTT
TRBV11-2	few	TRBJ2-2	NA	CAASPLAGGLANTGELFF	TGTGCCGCCTCCCCTCTCGCAGGGGGACTGGCGAACACCGGGGAGCTGTTTTTT
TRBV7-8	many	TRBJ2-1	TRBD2	CASSLLAGGQFF	TGTGCCAGCAGTCTTTTAGCGGGGGGGCAGTTCTTC
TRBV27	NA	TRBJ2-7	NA	CASSFLGGEQYF	TGTGCCAGCAGTTTTCTAGGGGGCGAGCAGTACTTC
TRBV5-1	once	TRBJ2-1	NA	CASSLVGGAAYNEQFF	TGCGCCAGCAGCTTGGTGGGGGGGGCGGCCTACAATGAGCAGTTCTTC
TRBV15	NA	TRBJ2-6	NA	CATSPAPGANVLTF	TGTGCCACCAGCCCTGCCCCTGGGGCCAACGTCCTGACTTTC
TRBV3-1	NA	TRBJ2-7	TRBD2	CASSQGPRGISSYEQYF	TGTGCCAGCAGCCAAGGTCCGCGGGGGATAAGCTCCTACGAGCAGTACTTC
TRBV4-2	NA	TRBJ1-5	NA	CASSQDRSYSNQPQHF	TGTGCCAGCAGCCAAGACAGGAGCTATAGCAATCAGCCCCAGCATTTT
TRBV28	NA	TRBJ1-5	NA	CASSLFSVGGVSNQPQHF	TGTGCCAGCAGTTTATTCTCAGTCGGGGGGGTTAGCAATCAGCCCCAGCATTTT
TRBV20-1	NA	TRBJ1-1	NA	CSARVQNQAFF	TGCAGTGCTAGAGTACAGAATCAAGCTTTCTTT
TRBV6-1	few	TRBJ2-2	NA	CASSGQVGELFF	TGTGCCAGCAGTGGCCAAGTTGGGGAGCTGTTTTTT
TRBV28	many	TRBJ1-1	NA	CASSRPNTEAFF	TGTGCCAGCAGTCGGCCGAACACTGAAGCTTTCTTT
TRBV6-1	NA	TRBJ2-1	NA	CATVDYSYNEQFF	TGTGCCACCGTAGATTATTCATACAATGAGCAGTTCTTC
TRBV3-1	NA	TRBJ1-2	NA	CASSQQNYYGYTF	TGTGCCAGCAGCCAACAAAATTACTATGGCTACACCTTC
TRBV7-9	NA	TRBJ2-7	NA	CASSFLGNDEQYF	TGTGCCAGCAGCTTTTTAGGGAACGACGAGCAGTACTTC
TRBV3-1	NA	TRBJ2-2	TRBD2	CASSQLYPGLAGGELFF	TGTGCCAGCAGCCAACTCTACCCGGGACTAGCCGGCGGGGAGCTGTTTTTT
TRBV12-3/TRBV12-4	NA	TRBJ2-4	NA	CASSPTEGNIQYF	TGTGCCAGCAGCCCGACAGAGGGGAACATTCAGTACTTC
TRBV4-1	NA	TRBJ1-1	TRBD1	CASSLSVRGTGAFF	TGCGCCAGCAGCCTTTCCGTCAGGGGGACTGGGGCTTTCTTT
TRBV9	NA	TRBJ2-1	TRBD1	CASSARTGVGDEQFF	TGTGCCAGCAGCGCCCGGACAGGAGTAGGCGATGAGCAGTTCTTC
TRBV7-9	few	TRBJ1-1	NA	CASSGLTAGTINTEAFF	TGTGCCAGCAGCGGATTGACCGCCGGGACAATTAACACTGAAGCTTTCTTT
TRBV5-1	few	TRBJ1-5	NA	CASSEKGFSNQPQHF	TGCGCCAGCAGCGAAAAAGGGTTCAGCAATCAGCCCCAGCATTTT
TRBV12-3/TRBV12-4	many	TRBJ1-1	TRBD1	CASSSRTGSTEAFF	TGTGCCAGCAGTTCCCGGACAGGGTCCACTGAAGCTTTCTTT
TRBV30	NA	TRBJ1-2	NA	CAWARDTFYGYTF	TGTGCCTGGGCCCGGGACACCTTCTATGGCTACACCTTC
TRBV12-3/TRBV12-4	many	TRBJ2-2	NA	CASSWRTDTGELFF	TGTGCCAGCAGTTGGAGGACAGACACCGGGGAGCTGTTTTTT
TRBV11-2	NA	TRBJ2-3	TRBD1	CASSFGQGGEYF	TGTGCCAGCAGCTTTGGACAGGGGGGAGAGTATTTT
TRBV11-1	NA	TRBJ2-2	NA	CASEGTSLNTGELFF	TGTGCCAGCGAAGGGACCTCCCTGAACACCGGGGAGCTGTTTTTT
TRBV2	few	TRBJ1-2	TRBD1	CASSVDRGAYGYTF	TGTGCCAGCAGCGTGGACAGGGGAGCCTATGGCTACACCTTC
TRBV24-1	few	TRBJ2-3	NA	CATSDSTGTTDTQYF	TGTGCCACCAGTGATTCGACAGGCACCACAGATACGCAGTATTTT
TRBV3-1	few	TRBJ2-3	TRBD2	CASSQEVGGTTDTQYF	TGTGCCAGCAGCCAGGAAGTGGGGGGGACCACAGATACGCAGTATTTT
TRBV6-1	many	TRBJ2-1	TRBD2	CASSPRDYHYNEQFF	TGTGCCAGCAGTCCCCGGGACTACCACTACAATGAGCAGTTCTTC
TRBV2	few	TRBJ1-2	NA	CASSLVLANYGYTF	TGTGCCAGCAGTCTCGTTCTAGCTAACTATGGCTACACCTTC
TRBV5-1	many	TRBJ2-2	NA	CASSLNYAGDTGELFF	TGCGCCAGCAGCTTGAATTATGCTGGCGACACCGGGGAGCTGTTTTTT
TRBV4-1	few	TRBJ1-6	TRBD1	CASSQGVGGNSPLHF	TGCGCCAGCAGCCAAGGAGTAGGGGGCAATTCACCCCTCCACTTT
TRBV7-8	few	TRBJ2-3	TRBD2	CASSFGTTSSTDTQYF	TGTGCCAGCAGCTTCGGGACTACTTCTAGCACAGATACGCAGTATTTT
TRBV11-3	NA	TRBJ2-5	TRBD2	CASSLVRGLGGETQYF	TGTGCCAGCAGCTTGGTCCGGGGACTAGGGGGAGAGACCCAGTACTTC
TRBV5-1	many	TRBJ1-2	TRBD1	CASGHRGSMEGYTF	TGCGCCAGCGGCCACAGGGGCTCGATGGAAGGCTACACCTTC
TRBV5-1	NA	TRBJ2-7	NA	CASSLYSPNAYEQYF	TGCGCCAGCAGCTTGTACAGTCCTAACGCCTACGAGCAGTACTTC
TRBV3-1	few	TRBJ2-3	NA	CASSADRQNTQYF	TGTGCCAGCAGCGCTGACAGGCAGAATACGCAGTATTTT
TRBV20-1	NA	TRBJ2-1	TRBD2	CSVPRLPGLAGVNEQFF	TGCAGTGTTCCCCGCCTTCCGGGACTAGCGGGGGTCAATGAGCAGTTCTTC
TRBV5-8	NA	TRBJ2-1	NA	CASSWQLGPYEQFF	TGTGCCAGCAGCTGGCAACTAGGGCCTTATGAGCAGTTCTTC
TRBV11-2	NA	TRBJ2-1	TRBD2	CASRHSGSGSYNEQFF	TGTGCCAGCAGACATAGCGGGAGCGGCTCCTACAATGAGCAGTTCTTC
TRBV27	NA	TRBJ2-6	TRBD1	CASKLQGASGANVLTF	TGTGCCAGCAAACTTCAGGGGGCCTCTGGGGCCAACGTCCTGACTTTC
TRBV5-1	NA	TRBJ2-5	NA	CASSLERNQETQYF	TGCGCCAGCAGCTTGGAGCGGAACCAAGAGACCCAGTACTTC
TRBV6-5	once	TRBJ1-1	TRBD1	CASSYSPQGADTEAFF	TGTGCCAGCAGTTACTCTCCCCAGGGGGCGGACACTGAAGCTTTCTTT
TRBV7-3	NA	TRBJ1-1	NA	CASRKGGELNTEAFF	TGTGCCAGCAGAAAGGGAGGTGAATTGAACACTGAAGCTTTCTTT
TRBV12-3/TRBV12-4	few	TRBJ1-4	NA	CASSPNVVGGGEKLFF	TGTGCCAGCAGCCCAAACGTGGTAGGAGGCGGAGAAAAACTGTTTTTT
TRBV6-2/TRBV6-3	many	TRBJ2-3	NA	CASSYSTRDLTDTQYF	TGTGCCAGCAGTTATTCGACGAGGGATCTAACAGATACGCAGTATTTT
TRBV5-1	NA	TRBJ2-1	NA	CASSFLGANEQFF	TGCGCCAGCAGCTTTCTCGGGGCCAATGAGCAGTTCTTC
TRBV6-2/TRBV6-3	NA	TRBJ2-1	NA	CASSYGGRGNEQFF	TGTGCCAGCAGTTATGGGGGGAGAGGGAATGAGCAGTTCTTC